This T cell receptor beta chain was found in a study of cytomegalovirus exposure and HLA in healthy donors (dated 2017 in TCRdb). General notes on the study: In an earlier analysis of under 600 of the donors, approximately 300 Gb of sequence data and 95 million to 130 million unique TCR beta sequences from about 190 million T cells were reported. About 300 gigabases of sequencing data and tens of millions of unique TCR sequences were included in an early release covering roughly 700 HLA-typed donors. Of the roughly 410 genotyped donors, 81% were placed in the genetic ancestry cluster associated with self-reported Caucasian donors. The study aimed to test whether signatures of past pathogen exposure could be identified by cataloging public T cell receptors. The study profiled the T cell repertoires of more than 500 subjects by immunosequencing and related them to cytomegalovirus serostatus. Besides the first cohort of more than 650 subjects, a separate validation cohort made up of 90 to 150 different subjects was used. High-throughput TCR immunosequencing, statistical association of individual TCRs with disease status, and machine learning were combined to predict cytomegalovirus infection status. A later analysis re-examined previously published TCR beta repertoires from 500 to 700 donors and added high-resolution HLA genotyping to investigate patterns of TCR occurrence. In the later analysis, no new phenotypic data were used to find candidate immune exposures; instead, reliance was placed on TCR beta sequences and their occurrence across donors. An earlier analysis of around 580 of the donors used high-throughput TCR beta sequencing to judge whether each TCR beta V gene segment behaved as functional or pseudogenic. Donor age, sex, ethnicity and CMV serostatus were collected together with the repertoire data. Genome-wide SNP genotypes for about 65% of the roughly 700 donors were used in a later genetic analysis, which treated that subset as a discovery cohort. Every repertoire in the discovery cohort had been generated on one and the same sequencing platform. HLA typing covered class I and class II loci at four-digit resolution. Typing coverage varied by locus: 629-630 donors for A, B, C, DRB1 and DQB1; roughly 510 for DQA1; around 610 for DPA1; some 470 for DPB1. Roughly 5 DR-DQ haplotypes were handled as single units for association and clustering because linkage in the cohort was strong. On average, 235,054 unique TCR beta nucleotide sequences were sequenced per donor among roughly 430 genotyped donors of the cohort, with roughly 18% of those sequences being non-productive.

There are 19 amino acids in the CDR3, from cysteine to phenylalanine inclusive. Here the CDR3 DNA is all that survives: 57 bases in frame from base 1. According to the germline V gene (reference sequence), CDR1 reads LNHDA and CDR2 reads SQIVND. Germline trimming amounts to 5 bases on V and 0 bases on J, with 16 as the count of junction bases outside the gene matches. General conclusions and limits of the study: According to a later analysis, parvovirus B19, influenza, CMV and Epstein-Barr virus appeared linked to several top co-occurrence clusters. The earlier analysis of nearly 600 of the donors excluded 15 to 20 rarely observed V segments, including chromosome 9 orphons, because counts were too low. A later analysis found that HLA-associated TCR beta chains were more clonally expanded and had lower generation probabilities than equally common non-associated chains. Because HLA typing was unavailable for some donors at each locus, only the typed subset was used in association tests. In a later analysis, TCR association rates were found to vary across HLA loci, with the most associated TCRs seen for DRB1 alleles and the fewest for HLA-C alleles. Across donors, most TCR sequences were observed very rarely, whereas some public TCRs were present in many individuals. Compared with the approximately 670-donor mean, donors in an Asian-associated ancestry cluster had fewer N-insertions in productive TCRs, according to a later genetic analysis. According to the authors, the approach could potentially be generalized to other disease states and immunological phenotypes. Broadly in line with IMGT annotations, most TCR beta V segments showed up in productive rearrangements about 87% or about 30% of the time in an earlier analysis of approximately 640 of the donors. In this cohort, only TCR beta chains were sequenced, and detectable features were limited by the absence of alpha or paired-chain data. Strong co-occurrence of HLA alleles, especially DR and DQ, made assigning TCR associations to individual alleles difficult. A few of the identified cytomegalovirus-associated TCR beta chains were confirmed in vitro to be specific for cytomegalovirus antigens. A further reported finding was that TCR beta sequences accurately predicted the HLA-A and HLA-B alleles for most subjects in the first cohort. A cluster of highly shared sequence variants was judged likely to represent a technical artifact of the sequencing pipeline. Roughly uniform sequencing depth across donors was assumed in presence/absence analyses, although this assumption may not hold. In both the original and validation cohorts, the classifier was reported to diagnose cytomegalovirus status with high specificity and sensitivity. Because the 87-base-pair reads could not distinguish some IMGT-functional V segments, including TRBV6-2 and TRBV6-3, those segments were excluded. A total of 150 to 200 TCR beta chains were listed by the study as associated with cytomegalovirus. CMV serostatus was the only immune exposure information available for the cohort. A later analysis found that most CMV-associated TCR beta chains appeared HLA-restricted, with HLA associations seemingly driven largely by CMV exposure. Linkage disequilibrium might explain the correlated functional status among segregating V segments, but an unknown experimental factor could not be ruled out. A later analysis associated some 17,000 TCR beta sequences with specific HLA alleles at a false discovery rate of 0.05. A later genetic analysis associated a missense DCLRE1C variant with V-gene and J-gene trimming of TCR beta chains, and an independent cohort replicated the association.

About this clone: Its antigen is unknown. Nothing much larger sits one base from this clone, and base qualities are not available.

Libraries were made using the immunoSEQ multiplex PCR assay. A mixture of 60 forward primers for TCR Vbeta segments and 13 reverse primers for TCR Jbeta segments was used in the multiplex PCR. Amplification of the CDR3 region of rearranged TCR beta genes was performed with a multiplex PCR assay on genomic DNA. The Illumina HiSeq System was used to sequence the amplified TCR beta libraries as 87-base-pair reads. From the authors' description of their analysis: Across the 700 or so repertoires, a later analysis counted approximately 83 million unique TCR beta chains, roughly 11 million of which were shared by at least two donors. Raw reads were error-corrected and collapsed into unique sequences by a nearest-neighbor algorithm in which closely related sequences were merged to remove PCR and sequencing errors. Alignment of CDR3 sequences to IMGT reference sequences was used to assign V, D and J gene segments. For a sequence to be retained, at least a six-nucleotide match to both a V gene segment and a J gene segment was required. Rearrangements were called productive when the CDR3 lacked stop codons and stayed in frame with V and J; all others were non-productive. Following IMGT convention, CDR3 was defined as the stretch from the second conserved V-encoded cysteine up to the conserved J-encoded phenylalanine. Sequences without an unambiguous match to a single V gene segment were excluded from the earlier analysis of about 600 of the donors. An earlier analysis of around 600 of the donors classified V segments as functional when productive rearrangements were above 56.7% and as segregating when the standard deviation between donors was above 5%. A statistical classification framework was built for diagnosing cytomegalovirus status from the catalog of TCR beta chain sequences. In a later analysis, TCR nucleotide sequences were compared against IMGT/GENE-DB human TR gene sequences so that V and J genes could be assigned. A later analysis assigned CDR3 sequences and most-parsimonious VDJ recombination scenarios with the TCRdist pipeline. In a later analysis, each TCR beta chain was defined by its CDR3 amino acid sequence together with its V-gene family, and reads without a unique V-gene family were excluded. In a later analysis, approximately 590 highly shared, low-generation-probability nucleotide sequences were removed to address suspected cross-contamination and a sequencing artifact. In a later analysis, a clonal expansion index was calculated for each public chain from normalized within-repertoire ranks of inferred template counts. Generation probabilities in a later analysis came from a VDJ recombination model fitted to out-of-frame rearrangements, and those results were checked against IGoR. A later analysis scored TCR-TCR, TCR-HLA and TCR-CMV co-occurrence with hypergeometric tests, applying a repertoire-size bias correction to TCR pairs. A later analysis estimated false discovery rates by permuting HLA or CMV assignments 20 times. In a later analysis, co-occurring TCRs were grouped using DBSCAN, with TCRdist sequence similarity added in when clustering inside HLA-allele-positive subsets. Co-occurrence clustering excluded repertoires with fewer than 30,000 or more than 120,000 public chains, plus five with anomalous nucleotide sharing. In its TCRdb copy, this immuneACCESS table keeps in-frame sequences only and misses some clones. Where compared with another copy, unresolved V genes explain less than half of these, and the others have no known cause. V and J calls and clone size are those listed in that table; D and trimming were worked out from the DNA. For this sample there are some 110,000 clones; roughly 76% appear just once. Roughly 6.5% of the sample is held by the ten biggest clonotypes.

The cohort consisted of some 730 healthy bone marrow donors. All cohort members were sampled while nominally healthy, although unrecorded immune exposures were likely present. The donor tested CMV seropositive, placing the donor among the roughly 270 seropositive members of the cohort. Every donor gave a peripheral blood sample, and the peripheral blood mononuclear cells from that sample were used for TCR beta sequencing. Genomic DNA extraction from the blood cell samples was performed with the Qiagen DNeasy Blood Extraction Kit. Sequences were obtained from PBMCs. The TCR was taken from a woman between 50 and 59 years old in good health and CMV-seropositive. Recombination joined TRBV19 with TRBJ2-4, and 7 bases in between align with TRBD1. The DNA sequence reads TGTGCCAGTAGTTCTACCGGGACAGTCGTCCATCTAGCCAAAAACATTCAGTACTTC. Its translation is CASSSTGTVVHLAKNIQYF. Extended through the reference TRBV19 and TRBJ2-4 proteins, this CDR3 yields the full variable domain: DGGITQSPKYLFRKEGQNVTLSCEQNLNHDAMYWYRQDPGQGLRLIYYSQIVNDFQKGDIAEGYSVSREKKESFPLTVTSAQKNPTAFYLCASSSTGTVVHLAKNIQYFGAGTRLSVL.